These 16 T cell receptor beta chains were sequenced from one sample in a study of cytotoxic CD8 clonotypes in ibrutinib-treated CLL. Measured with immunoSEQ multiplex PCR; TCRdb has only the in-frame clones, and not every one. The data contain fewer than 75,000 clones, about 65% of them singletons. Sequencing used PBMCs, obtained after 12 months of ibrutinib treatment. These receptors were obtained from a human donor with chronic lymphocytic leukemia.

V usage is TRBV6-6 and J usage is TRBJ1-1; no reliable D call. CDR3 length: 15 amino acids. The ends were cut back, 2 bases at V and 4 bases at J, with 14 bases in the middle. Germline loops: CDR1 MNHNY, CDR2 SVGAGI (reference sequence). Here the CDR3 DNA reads TGTGCCAGCAGTTACGAGGTCGGGAGAGGCACTGAAGCTTTCTTT. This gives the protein CASSYEVGRGTEAFF.

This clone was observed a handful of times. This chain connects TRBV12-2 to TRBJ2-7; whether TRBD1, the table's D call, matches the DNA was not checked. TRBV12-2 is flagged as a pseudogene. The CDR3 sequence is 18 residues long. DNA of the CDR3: TGTGCAAGTCGCTTAGTTTTCCAAACCGGGACAGGGGCCTACGAGCAGTACTTC. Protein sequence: CASRLVFQTGTGAYEQYF.

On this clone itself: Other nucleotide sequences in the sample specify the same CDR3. CDR3 coding DNA: TGTGCCAGCAGCGCAGAGACTAGCGGGAGCTACGAGCAGTACTTC. The encoded protein is CASSAETSGSYEQYF. The rearrangement joins TRBV9 to TRBJ2-7; 12 bases are shared with TRBD2. The V and J ends lost 3 bases and 3 bases, in that order; junction bases with no gene match: 4. Germline V gene data show CDR1 as SGDLS and CDR2 as YYNGEE. The CDR3 spans 15 residues. Filled out from reference TRBV9 and TRBJ2-7, the complete variable domain reads DSGVTQTPKHLITATGQRVTLRCSPRSGDLSVYWYQQSLDQGLQFLIQYYNGEERAKGNILERFSAQQFPDLHSELNLSSLELGDSALYFCASSAETSGSYEQYFGPGTRLTVT.

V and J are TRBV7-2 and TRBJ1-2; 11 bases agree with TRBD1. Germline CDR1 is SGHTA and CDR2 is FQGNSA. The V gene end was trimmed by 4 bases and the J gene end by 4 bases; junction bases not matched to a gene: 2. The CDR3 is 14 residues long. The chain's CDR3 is CASSSDRGPYGYTF. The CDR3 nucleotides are TGTGCCAGCAGCTCGGACAGGGGGCCCTATGGCTACACCTTC. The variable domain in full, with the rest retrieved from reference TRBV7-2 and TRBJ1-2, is GAGVSQSPSNKVTEKGKDVELRCDPISGHTALYWYRQSLGQGLEFLIYFQGNSAPDKSGLPSDRFSAERTGGSVSTLTIQRTQQEDSAVYLCASSSDRGPYGYTFGSGTRLTVV.

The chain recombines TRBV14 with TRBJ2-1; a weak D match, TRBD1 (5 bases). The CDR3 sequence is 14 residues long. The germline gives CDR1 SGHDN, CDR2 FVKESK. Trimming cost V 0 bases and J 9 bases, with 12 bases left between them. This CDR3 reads CASSQERGVGEQFF. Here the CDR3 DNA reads TGTGCCAGCAGCCAAGAAAGGGGTGTGGGTGAGCAGTTCTTC.

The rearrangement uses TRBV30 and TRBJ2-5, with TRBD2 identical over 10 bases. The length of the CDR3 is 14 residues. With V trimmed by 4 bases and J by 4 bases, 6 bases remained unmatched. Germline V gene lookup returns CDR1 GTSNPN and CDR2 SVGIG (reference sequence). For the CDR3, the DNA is TGTGCCTGGACTCCTAGCGGGAGCGGAGAGACCCAGTACTTC. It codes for CAWTPSGSGETQYF. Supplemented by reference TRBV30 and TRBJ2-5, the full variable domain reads SQTIHQWPATLVQPVGSPLSLECTVEGTSNPNLYWYRQAAGRGLQLLFYSVGIGQISSEVPQNLSASRPQDRQFILSSKKLLLSDSGFYLCAWTPSGSGETQYFGPGTRLLVL.

As DNA, the CDR3 is TGTGCCAGCTCACCACCGGGCGGGAGCTACAATGAGCAGTTCTTC. It specifies CASSPPGGSYNEQFF. The chain carries TRBV18 and TRBJ2-1; 7 bases are shared with TRBD2. CDR1 and CDR2 (germline): KGHSH, LQKENI. Losses at the gene ends were 0 bases for V and 3 bases for J; bases not matched to a gene: 2. This CDR3 has 15 residues.

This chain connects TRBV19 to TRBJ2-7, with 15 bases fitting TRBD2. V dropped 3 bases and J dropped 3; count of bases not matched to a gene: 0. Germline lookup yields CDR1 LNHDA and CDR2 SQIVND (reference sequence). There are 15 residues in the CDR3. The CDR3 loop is CASSMGLAGGYEQYF. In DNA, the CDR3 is TGTGCCAGTAGTATGGGACTAGCGGGAGGCTACGAGCAGTACTTC.

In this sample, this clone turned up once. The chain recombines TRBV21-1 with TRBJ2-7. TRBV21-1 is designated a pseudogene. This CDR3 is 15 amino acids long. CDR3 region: CASSRNRALSYEQYF. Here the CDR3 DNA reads TGTGCCAGCAGCAGGAACCGGGCCCTCTCCTACGAGCAGTACTTC.

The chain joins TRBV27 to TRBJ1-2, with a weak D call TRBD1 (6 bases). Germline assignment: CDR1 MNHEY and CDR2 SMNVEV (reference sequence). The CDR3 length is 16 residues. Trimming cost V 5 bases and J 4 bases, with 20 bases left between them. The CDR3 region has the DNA TGTGCCAGCAGTCTCCGGGGGGGCCCAACCTCCTATGGCTACACCTTC. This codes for CASSLRGGPTSYGYTF.

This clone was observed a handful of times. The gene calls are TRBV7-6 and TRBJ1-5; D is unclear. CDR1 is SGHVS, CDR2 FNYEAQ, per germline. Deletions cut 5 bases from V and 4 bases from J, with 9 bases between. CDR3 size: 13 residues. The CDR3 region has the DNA TGTGCCAGCAGCCTTGGACCAAATCAGCCCCAGCATTTT. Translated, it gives CASSLGPNQPQHF.

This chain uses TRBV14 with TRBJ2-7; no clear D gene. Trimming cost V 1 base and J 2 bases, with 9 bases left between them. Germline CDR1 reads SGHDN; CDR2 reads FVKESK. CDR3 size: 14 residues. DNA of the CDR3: TGTGCCAGCAGCCAAGCCCCGGGTACCTACGAGCAGTACTTC. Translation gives CASSQAPGTYEQYF.

This CDR3 reads CASSQDDLALGGEPNEQFF. CDR3 nucleotides: TGCGCCAGCAGCCAAGATGATTTAGCTCTAGGGGGAGAGCCTAATGAGCAGTTCTTC. The chain has TRBV4-1 and TRBJ2-1, with TRBD1 as a possible D gene (6 bases). The V end was cut by 0 bases, the J end by 7 bases, with 25 bases between. The CDR3 sequence is 19 residues long. Germline CDR1 reads MGHRA; CDR2 reads YSYEKL.

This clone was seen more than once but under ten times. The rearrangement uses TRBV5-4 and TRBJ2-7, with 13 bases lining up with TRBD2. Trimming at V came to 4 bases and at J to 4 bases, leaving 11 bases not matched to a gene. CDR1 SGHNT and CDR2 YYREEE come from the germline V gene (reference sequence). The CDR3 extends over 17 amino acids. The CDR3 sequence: CASSGQGTSGEIYEQYF. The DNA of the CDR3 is TGTGCCAGCAGCGGACAAGGGACTAGCGGGGAAATTTACGAGCAGTACTTC. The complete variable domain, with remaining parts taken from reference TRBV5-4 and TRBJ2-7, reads ETGVTQSPTHLIKTRGQQVTLRCSSQSGHNTVSWYQQALGQGPQFIFQYYREEENGRGNFPPRFSGLQFPNYSSELNVNALELDDSALYLCASSGQGTSGEIYEQYFGPGTRLTVT.

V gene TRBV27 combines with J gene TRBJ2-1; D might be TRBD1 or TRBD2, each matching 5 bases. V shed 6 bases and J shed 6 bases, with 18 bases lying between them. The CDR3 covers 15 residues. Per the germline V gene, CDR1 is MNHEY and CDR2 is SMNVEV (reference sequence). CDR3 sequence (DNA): TGTGCCAGCAGCCTACTAGTTGATGGGGCCAATGAGCAGTTCTTC. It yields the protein CASSLLVDGANEQFF.

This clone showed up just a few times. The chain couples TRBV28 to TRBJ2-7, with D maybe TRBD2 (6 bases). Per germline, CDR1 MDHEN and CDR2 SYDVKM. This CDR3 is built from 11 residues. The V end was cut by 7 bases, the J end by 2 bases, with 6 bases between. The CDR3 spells CASTGAYEQYF. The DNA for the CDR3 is TGTGCCAGCACGGGGGCCTACGAGCAGTACTTC.